Shown below are 17 T cell receptor beta chains from a single sample sequenced in a study of regulatory T cells in long-lasting Graves disease. Arm-PCR of CDR3 regions with iRepertoire HTBI primers generated TCR beta libraries. Each CDR3 protein is one row after TCRdb ran MiXCR on the multiplex PCR reads. The sample lists around 480,000 distinct CDR3 sequences, 15% to 20% occurring once. Regarding time point: newly diagnosed GD, antithyroid drugs for less than 3 months. Extracted PBMC RNA gave rise to the TCR library. The data were also submitted as part of a second study, on T cells in Graves' hyperthyroidism and ophthalmopathy.

The specimen comprised peripheral blood mononuclear cells (PBMCs), sampled at new diagnosis, from a patient treated with antithyroid drugs. The source is a man aged 35-49 years with Graves disease.

On this clonotype: One junction end disagrees with the germline gene, perhaps due to a read error. The rearrangement links TRBV28 to TRBJ1-1; a weak D match, TRBD1 (5 bases). This CDR3 comprises 15 residues. In germline, CDR1 is MDHEN, CDR2 SYDVKM. Written as DNA, the CDR3 is TGTGCCAGCATCCCTACGAGACAGCCAGCTGGAAGCTTTGTGTTT. It specifies CASIPTRQPAGSFVF.

The chain carries TRBV3-1 and TRBJ2-7; D is unclear. Germline values: CDR1 LGHDT, CDR2 YNNKEL (reference sequence). The ends were cut back, 4 bases at V and 9 bases at J, with 13 bases in the middle. This CDR3 has 12 residues. The CDR3 is CASSPLTNGQYF. The CDR3 DNA sequence: TGTGCCAGCAGCCCCTTAACGAACGGGCAGTACTTC.

This clonotype was seen repeatedly, ten times or more. The chain joins TRBV29-1 to TRBJ2-7, with unresolved D. The CDR3 spans 12 residues. V dropped 5 bases and J dropped 1 base, with 9 bases sitting between them. Per germline, CDR1 SQVTM and CDR2 ANQGSEA. The CDR3, as DNA: TGCAGCGTTTTGGGCGGATCCTACGAGCAGTACTTC. Encoded protein: CSVLGGSYEQYF.

This clonotype was recorded at least ten times. The rearrangement joins TRBV30 to TRBJ2-6, with a tentative D call TRBD2 (6 bases). This CDR3 comprises 15 residues. The V gene lost 0 bases and the J gene lost 1 base, with 7 bases spanning the gap. Per the germline V gene, CDR1 is GTSNPN and CDR2 is SVGIG (reference sequence). The CDR3 nucleotides are TGTGCCTGGAGTGTACGGGGGTCTGGGGCCAACGTCCTGACTTTC. The encoded protein is CAWSVRGSGANVLTF.

This clonotype occurred many times. The J gene is TRBJ2-3, the V gene TRBV20-1, with unresolved D. Trimming removed 2 bases from V and 3 bases from J, with 12 bases in between. Germline CDR1 is DFQATT and CDR2 is SNEGSKA (reference sequence). This CDR3 contains 14 residues. DNA for the CDR3: TGCAGTGCTAGAAGGTTCAGTGGAACAGATACGCAGTATTTT. Translated, it gives CSARRFSGTDTQYF.

On this clonotype: This may be a read error, as it is one base from a much larger clone. J is TRBJ2-5 and V is TRBV28; 8 positions match TRBD2. V gave up 3 bases and J gave up 5 bases; unmatched junction bases: 8. Per germline, CDR1 MDHEN and CDR2 SYDVKM. This CDR3 spans 15 amino acids. The CDR3 loop reads CASSFPRGGGETQYF. The CDR3 nucleotides are TGTGCCAGCAGTTTCCCCCGGGGCGGGGGGGAGACCCAGTACTTC.

The CDR3 region is CSARDWTRGDQPQHF. The CDR3 nucleotides read TGCAGTGCTAGAGATTGGACGAGGGGGGATCAGCCCCAGCATTTT. The V call is TRBV20-1, the J call TRBJ1-5; D might be TRBD1 (6 bases). The germline gives CDR1 DFQATT, CDR2 SNEGSKA (reference sequence). The V end was cut by 0 bases, the J end by 5 bases, with 14 bases between. The CDR3 is made up of 15 amino acids.

This clonotype was detected ten times or more. This chain joins TRBV28 and TRBJ2-1, with 9 nucleotides matching TRBD2. The CDR3 spans 16 residues. Per the germline V gene, CDR1 is MDHEN and CDR2 is SYDVKM. With V trimmed by 5 bases and J by 7 bases, 12 bases remained unmatched. DNA for the CDR3: TGTGCCAGCAGTCCCGGGGGAGCGGGAGGCAAAAATGAGCAGTTCTTC. Translating it yields CASSPGGAGGKNEQFF.

There are many counts of this clonotype. The chain employs TRBV11-2 and TRBJ2-1; D is undetermined. Germline V lookup: CDR1 SGHAT, CDR2 FQNNGV. The V end lost 5 bases, the J end lost 6 bases, and 5 bases lay between the germline ends. The CDR3 totals 11 residues. The chain's CDR3 is CASSRFNEQFF. CDR3 in DNA: TGTGCCAGCAGCCGTTTCAATGAGCAGTTCTTC.

The V call is TRBV30, the J call TRBJ1-6, with D maybe TRBD1 (6 bases). Germline V gene sequence: CDR1 GTSNPN, CDR2 SVGIG (reference sequence). The CDR3 covers 15 residues. The ends were cut back, 4 bases at V and 4 bases at J, with 14 bases in the middle. For the CDR3, the DNA is TGTGCCTGGAAGGGGACACTCTCTTATAATTCACCCCTCCACTTT. It yields the protein CAWKGTLSYNSPLHF.

This clonotype was counted ten times or more. The chain recombines TRBV2 with TRBJ2-7, with 8 nucleotides matching TRBD2. The CDR3 covers 14 residues. V dropped 6 bases and J dropped 5; count of bases not matched to a gene: 9. CDR1 and CDR2 (germline): SNHLY, FYNNEI. Here the CDR3 reads CASRPLAGFDEQYF. The CDR3 DNA is TGTGCCAGCAGGCCTTTAGCGGGATTCGACGAGCAGTACTTC.

This clonotype was recorded many times. The chain's CDR3 is CASSFLASGHTDTQYF. The CDR3 DNA reads as TGTGCCAGCAGTTTCTTGGCTAGCGGACACACAGATACGCAGTATTTT. The J gene is TRBJ2-3, the V gene TRBV28; 7 bases agree with TRBD2. J gave up 2 bases and V 3 bases, and 8 bases lay outside the gene matches. Germline CDR1 MDHEN, CDR2 SYDVKM. The CDR3 has 16 residues.

This chain joins TRBV24-1 and TRBJ1-3; D gene unclear. CDR1 is KGHDR and CDR2 is SFDVKD in the germline V gene. This CDR3 region has 14 residues. The germline V and J ends were trimmed by 5 bases and 0 bases, with 7 bases remaining between them. The CDR3 here is CATSALSSGNTIYF. The CDR3 region has the DNA TGTGCCACCAGTGCCCTGAGCTCTGGAAACACCATATATTTT.

For this clonotype: A read error is possible here, since a much larger clone lies one base away. The chain joins TRBV18 to TRBJ2-7, with D possibly being TRBD1 or TRBD2 (5 bases each). The CDR3 contains 15 residues. V was shortened by 6 bases and J by 3 bases, with 18 bases between the two germline ends. From germline, CDR1 is KGHSH and CDR2 LQKENI. The CDR3 DNA sequence: TGTGCCAGCTCCTCCGGGACGGCGTCCTACTACGAGCAGTACTTC. This sequence encodes CASSSGTASYYEQYF.

In its sample, this clonotype was seen many times. The junction does not match germline at one end; this may be a read error. The CDR3 spells CASSLGALNTEAFF. DNA of the CDR3: TGTGCCAGCAGCCTTGGAGCGTTGAACACTGAAGCTTTCTTT. The rearrangement links TRBV5-1 to TRBJ1-1; no definite D call. There are 14 residues in the CDR3. From germline, CDR1 is SGHRS and CDR2 YFSETQ.

The sample holds many counts of this clonotype. The chain has TRBV3-1 and TRBJ2-3; the D is unclear. Germline lookup yields CDR1 LGHDT and CDR2 YNNKEL (reference sequence). The V end was cut by 2 bases, the J end by 3 bases, with 9 bases between. The CDR3 sequence is 14 residues long. CDR3 DNA sequence: TGTGCCAGCAGCCAATCGGGCGGAACAGATACGCAGTATTTT. It yields the protein CASSQSGGTDTQYF.

This clonotype appeared many times. V is TRBV7-9 and J is TRBJ2-1; perhaps TRBD1 as D (5 bases). Trimming removed 5 bases from V and 10 bases from J, with 9 bases in between. The CDR3 length is 11 residues. The germline gives CDR1 SEHNR, CDR2 FQNEAQ (reference sequence). The CDR3: CASSHWGEQFF. In DNA, the CDR3 is TGTGCCAGCAGCCACTGGGGCGAGCAGTTCTTC.